This T cell receptor beta chain was identified during a study of CXCR3-negative and CXCR3-positive naive CD8 T cells (dated by TCRdb to between 2017 and 2020). Regarding the complete study: In total, some 140 million TRB reads were obtained, corresponding to roughly 1.5 +/- 0.3 million reads per library. TRBV-TRBJ cluster analysis included naive subsets from a handful of donors and memory cells from 3 donors. Diversity and physicochemical repertoire analyses were performed on around 10 donors pooled from two independent experiments. What the research found in general, with its limitations: Similar TRBV-TRBJ usage was shown by naive CXCR3-negative and CXCR3-positive cells from the same donor, whereas distinct patterns were shown by memory cells. TRB CDR3s from CXCR3-positive naive cells showed higher hydrophobicity (lower Kidera factor 4), lower energy, and higher strength and volume indices than CXCR3-negative naive cells. CXCR3 expression partially decreased after cryopreservation, so most assays used freshly isolated PBMCs. Because surface CD5, which is linked to self-reactivity in mice, was comparable between the naive subsets, TCR interaction strength was also inferred from the physicochemical properties of TRB CDR3s. Both naive subsets had comparably high repertoire diversity, while memory CD8+ T cells had much lower repertoire diversity.

From cysteine to phenylalanine, the CDR3 is 14 amino acids long. No DNA has been recorded. Sequencing was performed on a NextSeq 550. The Human TCR Profiling Kit (MiLaboratory) was used to prepare UMI-labeled 5' RACE TRB cDNA libraries. The full amount of extracted RNA was used for cDNA synthesis, and the full amount of resulting cDNA was used for PCR amplification. Libraries were prepared in parallel using an identical number of PCR cycles. The paper's data handling went like this. With a minimum of two reads required per UMI, MIGEC and MiXCR pulled out about 52,000 +/- 9,100 unique UMI-labeled TRB cDNA molecules from each library. An average of roughly 40,000 +/- 10,000 functional in-frame TRB CDR3 nucleotide clonotypes without stop codons was found per library. After downsampling to 5000 UMI-labeled TRB molecules per sample, diversity metrics, including normalized Shannon-Wiener and Chao1, were computed in VDJtools. VDJtools computed clonotype-size-weighted physicochemical properties of the central five CDR3 residues: interaction energy, strength, volume and Kidera factor 4. Following reprocessing of the reads by TCRdb, the data hold one row per CDR3 protein sequence and no DNA is available. The V and J calls shown here were made by TCRdb, not taken from the authors' results. The sample's table lists a count of some 140,000 distinct CDR3 sequences. The ten top clones hold over 0.35% of the sample.

A note on this clonotype: Its antigen specificity is not known.

For every CD8+ T cell subset, over 250,000 cells were flow-sorted straight into RLT lysis buffer, and each subset was sorted in triplicate. Naive CD8+ T cells were defined stringently as CD45RO-CCR7+CD27+CD95- to exclude memory contaminants. Peripheral blood mononuclear cells were isolated from buffy coats by standard density gradient centrifugation. Naive CXCR3-negative and CXCR3-positive CD8+ T cells were flow-sorted on a FACSAria III. Total RNA was extracted from sorted cells with an RNeasy Mini Kit. The V and J segments used are TRBV12-3 or TRBV12-4 and TRBJ2-3; TCRdb reports TRBD2, a call that lacks DNA to check it against. This sequence was found in a human donor in good health. Some clones in this sample may be carry-over from other donors' samples. Sequencing was carried out using naive CXCR3+ CD8+ T cells from blood. The cell subset or site label on this specimen signifies: CD45RO-CCR7+CD27+CD95- naive CD8+ T cells expressing CXCR3 (TNR3+). The CDR3 is CAEGEGGHTDTQYF.